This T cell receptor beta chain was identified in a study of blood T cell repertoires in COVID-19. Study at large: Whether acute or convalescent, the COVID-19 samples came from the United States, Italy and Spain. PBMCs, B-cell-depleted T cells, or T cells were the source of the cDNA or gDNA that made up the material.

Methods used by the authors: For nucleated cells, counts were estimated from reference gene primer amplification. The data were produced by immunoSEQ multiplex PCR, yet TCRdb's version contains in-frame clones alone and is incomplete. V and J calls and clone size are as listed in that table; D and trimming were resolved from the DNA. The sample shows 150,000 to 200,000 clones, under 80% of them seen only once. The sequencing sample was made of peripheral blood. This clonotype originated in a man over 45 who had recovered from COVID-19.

The chain's CDR3 is CASSLERQETQYF. The CDR3 nucleotides read TGTGCCAGCAGCTTGGAGCGCCAAGAGACCCAGTACTTC. The rearrangement uses TRBV5-4 and TRBJ2-5, with D hard to call. V was cut by 0 bases and J by 1 base, with 4 bases left in between. The germline gives CDR1 SGHNT, CDR2 YYREEE (reference sequence). This CDR3 comprises 13 residues.